This paragraph reports one T cell receptor (beta chain). The antigen remains unidentified. The data originate from a study of OX40 agonist ivuxolimab in advanced cancers. About the study: Intravenous ivuxolimab was administered to patients every 2 weeks at 0.01 to 10 mg/kg. Partial responses were observed in three patients, of whom one had hepatocellular carcinoma and two had cutaneous melanoma. Aged roughly 23 to 80 with a mean of around 60 years, they were around 83% male.

The V gene's germline CDR1 is MNHNY and CDR2 SVGAGI (reference sequence). The CDR3 covers 15 residues. With 0 bases removed from V and 2 bases from J, the gap between germline ends came to 10 bases. Assay used: immunoSEQ multiplex PCR; TCRdb lists only in-frame clones, some missing. The table has about 150,000 clones, 90% seen once. Study-level results: CD8+ T cells (on average) carried more expanded clones than CD4+ T cells.

V is TRBV6-6 and J is TRBJ1-1; D is possibly TRBD1 (6 bases). Sequencing used CD4+ or CD8+ T cells sorted from blood, obtained in a trial of the OX40 agonist ivuxolimab. The sequence came from an adult with an advanced solid tumor such as melanoma, head and neck, liver or kidney cancer. The CDR3: CASSYSIQGNTEAFF. The CDR3 coding sequence is TGTGCCAGCAGTTACTCGATACAGGGAAACACTGAAGCTTTCTTT.